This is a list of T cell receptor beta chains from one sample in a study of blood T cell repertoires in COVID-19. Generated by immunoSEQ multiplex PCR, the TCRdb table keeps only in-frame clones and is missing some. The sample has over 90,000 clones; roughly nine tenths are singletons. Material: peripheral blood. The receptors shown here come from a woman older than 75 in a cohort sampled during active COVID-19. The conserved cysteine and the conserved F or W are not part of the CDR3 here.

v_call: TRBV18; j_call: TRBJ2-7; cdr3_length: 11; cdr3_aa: ASSPLGGYEQY
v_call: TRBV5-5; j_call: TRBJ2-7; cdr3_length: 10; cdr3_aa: ASSLQGYEQY
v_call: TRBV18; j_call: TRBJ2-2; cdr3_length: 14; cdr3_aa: ASSPQVSGGTGELF
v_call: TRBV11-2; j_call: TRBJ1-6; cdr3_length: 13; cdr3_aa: ASSAGTGPNSPLH
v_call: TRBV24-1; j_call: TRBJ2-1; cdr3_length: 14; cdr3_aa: ATSDIQGAIGNEQF
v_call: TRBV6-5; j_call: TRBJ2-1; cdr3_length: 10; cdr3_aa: ASSRQGNEQF
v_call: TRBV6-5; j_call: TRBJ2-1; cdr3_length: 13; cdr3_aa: ASRIQGATGREQF
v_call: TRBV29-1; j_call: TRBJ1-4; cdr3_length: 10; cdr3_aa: SVEQGGEKLF
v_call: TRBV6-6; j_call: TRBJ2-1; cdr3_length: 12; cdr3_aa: ASVPGTTNNEQF
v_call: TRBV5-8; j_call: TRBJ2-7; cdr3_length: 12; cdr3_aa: ASSLFGTGGEQY
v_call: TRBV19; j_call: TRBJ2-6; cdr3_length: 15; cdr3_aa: ASSPALAGSGTNVLT
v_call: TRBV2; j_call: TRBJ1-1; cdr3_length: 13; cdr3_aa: ASVEQGLMNTEAF
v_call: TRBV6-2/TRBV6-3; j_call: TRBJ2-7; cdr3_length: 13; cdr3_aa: ASSYSTSGTYEQY
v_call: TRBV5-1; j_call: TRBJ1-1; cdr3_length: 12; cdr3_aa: ASSLVGGTGEAF
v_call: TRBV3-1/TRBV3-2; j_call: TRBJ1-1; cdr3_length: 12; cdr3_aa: ASSQAQGVTEAF
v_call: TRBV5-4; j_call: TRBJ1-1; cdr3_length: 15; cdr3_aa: ASSLLGQFVSSPEAF
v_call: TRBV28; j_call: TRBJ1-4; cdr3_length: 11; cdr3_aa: ASSRGTNEKLF
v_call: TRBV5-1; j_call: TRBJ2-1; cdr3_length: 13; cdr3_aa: ASSPLGSSYNEQF
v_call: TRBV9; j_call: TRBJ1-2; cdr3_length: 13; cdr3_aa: ASSVELKGAGGYT
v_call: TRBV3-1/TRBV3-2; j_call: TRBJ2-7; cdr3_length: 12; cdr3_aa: ASSQIRGSYEQY
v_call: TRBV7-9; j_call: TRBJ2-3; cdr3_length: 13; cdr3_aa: ASKTSGGETDTQY
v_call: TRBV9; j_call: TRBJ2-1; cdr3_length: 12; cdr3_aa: ASSVGTGYNEQF